The source of this T cell receptor beta chain is a study of pediatric ulcerative colitis. Each sample received Survey-level depth of up to 500,000 reads. Assay: immunoSEQ multiplex PCR; the TCRdb copy retains only in-frame clones and omits some. The data contain tens of thousands of clones, 70% to 85% of them singletons. The V end lost 3 bases, the J end lost 2 bases, and 14 bases lay between the germline ends. This CDR3 region has 15 residues. Germline CDR1 reads SGDLS; CDR2 reads YYNGEE. The receptor was derived from a boy younger than 18 with moderate ulcerative colitis. The material sequenced was blood. This rearrangement joins TRBV9 to TRBJ1-2; the D is unclear. This chain's CDR3 is CASSAWEGANYGYTF. Here the CDR3 DNA reads TGTGCCAGCAGCGCGTGGGAGGGCGCCAACTATGGCTACACCTTC.